The T cell receptor beta chain described here comes from a study of regulatory T cells in long-lasting Graves disease (TCRdb year 2021). General notes on the study: In the newly diagnosed Graves' disease group, patients had been taking antithyroid drugs for less than 3 months. This study used TCR sequencing and RNA sequencing of peripheral blood to compare persistent Graves' disease patients against newly diagnosed Graves' disease patients. The study was conducted in China and was registered as a clinical trial. A total of some 35 samples underwent TCR sequencing, from roughly 13 patients with persistent Graves' disease and 20 patients with newly diagnosed Graves' disease.

In this sample, this clonotype turned up many times. Its target antigen remains unknown. No base quality values were provided; no much bigger clone lies one nucleotide off. On the study overall, not on this receptor specifically: The authors acknowledged the small sample size as a limitation that may reduce accuracy. Compared with newly diagnosed patients, persistent Graves' disease patients had lower TCR Shannon entropy and fewer highly expanded clones, which suggests clonal expansion. Sequencing and analysis were limited to the TCR beta chain. Only peripheral blood was studied, because thyroid tissue, the primary lesion, was inaccessible. Persistent patients shared more public clonotypes among themselves (over 2,500) than newly diagnosed patients did (approximately 970).

This specimen's time point label, per the study, means: newly diagnosed GD, antithyroid drugs for less than 3 months. For both TCR sequencing and RNA sequencing, RNA was extracted from PBMCs using TRIzol. Graves' disease was diagnosed according to American Thyroid Association guidelines. Recruitment of patients was carried out at an endocrinology department in Xi'an, China. Each patient gave 8.5 to 9.5 milliliters of peripheral blood, collected in an EDTA anticoagulant tube. Ficoll Paque Plus density gradient separation was used to isolate PBMCs, and no additional T cell sorting was done. An Agilent 2100 Bioanalyzer and agarose gel were used to check RNA quality, and a NanoDrop 2000 was used to measure RNA concentration. Library creation used multiplex PCR. Sequenced using an Illumina HiSeq 4000. iRepertoire HTBI primers and Arm-PCR amplification of CDR3 regions were used to construct TCR beta libraries. PCR products were gel purified before sequencing. On the study's bioinformatics: Gene usage analysis of CDR3 amino acid clonotypes used the 50 to 70 TRBV and around 14 TRBJ segments found across samples. Filtered high-quality paired reads were merged into contigs using COPE and FqMerger. BLAST was used to align contigs to IMGT TRBV, TRBD and TRBJ reference genes, and CDR3 was defined according to IMGT. Any clonotype with a frequency above 0.1% was counted as a highly expanded clone. Shannon entropy served as the measure of repertoire diversity, while the Gini coefficient captured V-J evenness. Clonotypes shared by more than one individual were considered public. TCRdb applied fastp at Q25 and MiXCR to the public reads, then kept only in-frame beta chains. Rows merge per CDR3 protein into single entries with the most common DNA and genes. The V and J calls reflect TCRdb's pipeline rather than the authors' work. Across this sample there are roughly 420,000 distinct CDR3 sequences, with 16% seen only once. Of the sample, approximately 11% falls within the top ten clones.

This sample also appeared in a second study, on T cells in Graves' hyperthyroidism and ophthalmopathy. As noted in the second study: Graves' hyperthyroidism was defined as stable when no progression to ophthalmopathy occurred over 18 months of follow-up. The hyperthyroidism patients were between 18 and 65 years old and newly diagnosed, with a disease duration of less than 2 months. The study excluded patients with uncontrolled infections, other autoimmune diseases, pregnancy or lactation. Diagnoses were based on clinical symptoms, serum thyroxine and TRAb, thyroid ultrasound and orbital computed tomography. For the first round of RT-PCR on the TCR CDR3, the HTBI primer set was used together with the Qiagen OneStep RT-PCR kit. Blood samples also contained most of the expanded thyroid clonotypes (frequency above 0.001), which suggests that blood repertoires may reflect thyroid immune responses. A 13 V-J signature model separated ophthalmopathy from stable hyperthyroidism, with 87.88% sensitivity and around 84% specificity in cross-validation and 80%/75% in testing. During validation, the model predicted progression to ophthalmopathy a median of about 5.9 months ahead of onset, with almost 71% sensitivity and under 85% specificity. TCR V-J signatures able to tell the groups apart were searched for in a discovery cohort of about a hundred patients, of whom under 45 had Graves' ophthalmopathy and 57 had stable Graves' hyperthyroidism. An independent validation cohort of around 19 hyperthyroidism patients and about 16 patients who later progressed to ophthalmopathy tested prospective prediction of ophthalmopathy. For training and testing, the 100 or so patients in the discovery cohort were randomly divided in a 7:3 ratio. Thyroid tissue and blood T-cell repertoires from more than five Graves' hyperthyroidism patients were also compared in the study. After sampling, hyperthyroidism patients received methimazole starting at 30 mg daily, and ophthalmopathy patients received high-dose intravenous methylprednisolone. A second multiplex PCR round built the libraries, followed by size selection and purification. Libraries were sequenced paired-end with 100 bp reads on an Illumina HiSeq2000. SOAPnuke was used to process the raw data, removing reads that contained adapters or uncalled bases, had a mean Phred below 15, or lacked an exact match to the constant primer or identifier. High-quality paired reads were merged using COPE v1.2.5, and each unique nucleotide sequence was defined as a clonotype. Clonotypes were aligned to IMGT TRBV, TRBD and TRBJ reference segments using MiTCR v1.1. Analysis was restricted to V-J combinations with a frequency above 0.0001, which covered 99.2% of repertoires. A TCS score was defined as the ratio between F50 (clonal expansion) and ExV (chaos), using BLOSUM62-based TCRdist between CDR3 peptides within each V-J. Welch's t-statistics and random forest reduced 514 V-J features to roughly 13, which were used in a naive Bayes classifier (R e1071). No statistical method was used to fix the sample size in advance, and group allocation was not hidden from the investigators. TCR Vbeta CDR3 sequencing of roughly 140 peripheral blood samples (about 45 ophthalmopathy, roughly 72 hyperthyroidism and approximately 17 progressor patients) is reported in the paper.

The sequences come from peripheral blood mononuclear cells (PBMCs), collected at new diagnosis, from a patient treated with antithyroid drugs. This receptor was identified in a young woman with Graves disease. Donor details come from another sample of the same person, matched by shared clones.

The CDR3 region: CASSEVLRGQGAYEQYF. DNA sequence: TGTGCCAGCAGTGAAGTTTTGAGAGGACAGGGGGCTTACGAGCAGTACTTC. The chain was built from TRBV2 and TRBJ2-7; 11 bases in the junction line up with TRBD1. V and J are trimmed by 1 base and 4 bases, and the gene matches miss 9 bases of the junction. Via the germline V gene, CDR1 is SNHLY and CDR2 FYNNEI. The CDR3 numbers 17 residues from cysteine through phenylalanine. Only CDR3 DNA is held: 51 bases, read in frame from base 1.